Listed here is a single T cell receptor (beta chain). The repertoire was sequenced with immunoSEQ multiplex PCR; TCRdb's copy has only in-frame clones and lacks some. This table holds more than 150,000 clones, about nine tenths found once. The CDR3 has 17 amino acids. The junction had 10 bases not matched to a gene; V was cut back by 5 bases and J by 0 bases. Looked up from germline, CDR1 is MNHEY and CDR2 is SMNVEV (reference sequence). This sample stems from a study of blood T cell repertoires in COVID-19. Each participant's cohort was designated according to participant-reported clinical history. The TCR was taken from a woman aged 30 to 39 who had recovered from COVID-19. This rearrangement joins TRBV27 to TRBJ2-7; TRBD2 aligns across 10 bases. The sequenced material came from PBMCs or T cells enriched from blood (not recorded which). The CDR3 DNA reads TGTGCCAGCAGTCCGCGACTAGCGGGCTCTTTCTCCTACGAGCAGTACTTC. Amino acids: CASSPRLAGSFSYEQYF.